Shown below are 5 T cell receptor beta chains from a single sample sequenced in a study of the immune and genomic landscape of osteosarcoma. The assay was immunoSEQ multiplex PCR, and TCRdb's table has in-frame clones only and misses some. The table records thousands of clones, approximately 70% of them present only once. Osteosarcoma specimens were post-treatment primary, local recurrence and metastasis tumors from poor-prognosis patients. Sequences were obtained from osteosarcoma tumor tissue from the lung. The receptors shown here come from a human donor with osteosarcoma.

This chain uses TRBV6-5 with TRBJ2-7; D could derive from TRBD1 or TRBD2 (5 bases each). The CDR3 runs 14 residues. Germline V CDR1 and CDR2: MNHEY, SVGAGI. V was pared by 2 bases and J by 4 bases, with 12 bases between. The CDR3 DNA reads TGTGCCAGCAGTTACACGGGGACGGGATACGAGCAGTACTTC. Translation gives CASSYTGTGYEQYF.

The CDR3 protein is CASSPVGQGMVYEQYF. CDR3 coding DNA: TGTGCCAGCTCACCGGTGGGACAGGGGATGGTCTACGAGCAGTACTTC. The chain carries TRBV18 and TRBJ2-7, with 10 bases matching TRBD1. There are 16 residues in the CDR3. CDR1 is KGHSH and CDR2 is LQKENI in the germline V gene. With V trimmed by 3 bases and J by 3 bases, 8 bases remained unmatched.

The table lists this clone with a few counts. This rearrangement joins TRBV5-1 to TRBJ2-7; D perhaps matches TRBD1 (5 bases). CDR1 SGHRS and CDR2 YFSETQ come from the germline V gene. The V and J ends lost 0 bases and 5 bases respectively, with 9 bases between them. This CDR3 spans 13 amino acids. The CDR3 DNA sequence: TGCGCCAGCAGCTTGGTGCGACAGAACGAGCAGTACTTC. Amino acid sequence: CASSLVRQNEQYF.

V is TRBV10-3 and J is TRBJ2-1, with 9 bases matching TRBD2. This CDR3 region has 16 residues. The germline V gene has CDR1 ENHRY and CDR2 SYGVKD. With V trimmed by 0 bases and J by 4 bases, 4 bases remained unmatched. The CDR3 here is CAISESMAGGYNEQFF. The CDR3 coding sequence is TGTGCCATCAGTGAGTCGATGGCGGGGGGGTACAATGAGCAGTTCTTC.

V is TRBV25-1 and J is TRBJ1-1, with TRBD1 as a possible D gene (5 bases). The CDR3 totals 14 residues. Trimming cost V 3 bases and J 5 bases, with 13 bases left between them. CDR1 is MGHDK and CDR2 is SYGVNS in the germline V gene. CDR3: CASSDSGRATEAFF. DNA for the CDR3: TGTGCCAGCAGTGATTCTGGCAGGGCAACTGAAGCTTTCTTT.